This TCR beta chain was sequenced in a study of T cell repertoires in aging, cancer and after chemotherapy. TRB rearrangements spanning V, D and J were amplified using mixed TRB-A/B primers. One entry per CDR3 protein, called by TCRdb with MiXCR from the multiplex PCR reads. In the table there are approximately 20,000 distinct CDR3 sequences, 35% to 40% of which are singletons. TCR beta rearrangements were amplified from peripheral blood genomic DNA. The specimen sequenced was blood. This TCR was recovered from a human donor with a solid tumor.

This CDR3 is CASAGGGVVYEQYF. The CDR3 region has the DNA TGTGCCAGCGCTGGGGGGGGAGTTGTCTACGAGCAGTACTTC. The V and J genes are TRBV6-2 or TRBV6-3 and TRBJ2-7; 7 positions match TRBD2. V lost 8 bases to trimming and J lost 3 bases; unmatched junction nucleotides: 10. Germline values: CDR1 MNHEY, CDR2 SVGEGT. This CDR3 spans 14 amino acids.